This T cell receptor beta chain is drawn from a study of response to subunit inactivated influenza vaccine (dated by TCRdb to 2016 to 2019). Broadly, across the study: The study used deep quantitative T cell receptor repertoire profiling to track responses to a trivalent subunit inactivated influenza vaccine. Here is what the overall study found, with its caveats: The authors suggested that each seasonal influenza vaccination may recruit only a limited number of new T cells.

This clonotype was seen more than once but under ten times. The clone's antigen remains unknown. Within one base of it there is no much larger clone, and no base qualities were kept. Library preparation employed RT-PCR. The sample was run on an Illumina HiSeq 2500. TCRdb reran the public reads through fastp at Q25 and MiXCR, keeping productive beta chains. Each CDR3 protein gets just one entry, which takes the most common genes and DNA from the rows behind it. The sample profile shows 600,000 to 700,000 distinct CDR3 sequences; approximately 14% of them were found once. The top ten constitute about 7.4% of the sample. V is pared back by 2 bases and J by 5 bases, with 18 bases lying between the germline termini. The CDR3 sequence holds 16 residues, the cysteine and phenylalanine included. Only CDR3 DNA is held: 48 bases, read in frame from base 1. CDR1 is given as LGHDT and CDR2 as YNNKEL, both from the germline V gene (reference sequence).

The chain links TRBV3-1 with TRBJ2-5; TRBD2 is possibly the D segment (6 matching bases). The clonotype was recovered from a man aged 50-59 years who received an inactivated influenza vaccine. Donor details come from another sample of the same person, matched by shared clones. The specimen comprised PBMCs from blood, sampled around two weeks before vaccination. The DNA sequence is given as TGTGCCAGCAGCCAACGACCCCGACGAAGCGGGGAGACCCAGTACTTC. It is translated as CASSQRPRRSGETQYF.